A selection of T cell receptor beta chains follows, all from one sample in a study of T cell repertoires in cytomegalovirus infection. Antigen specificity for these receptors is unknown. MiXCR, run by TCRdb on the reads, gives a single entry per CDR3 protein. Of around 430,000 distinct CDR3 sequences in the sample, 42% were seen once. This specimen consisted of cultured PBMCs, obtained from culture after CMV antigen stimulation. The receptors here all came from a human donor in good health (CMV status not recorded). Some clones in this sample may be carry-over from other donors' samples. Each CDR3 is given with its conserved first and last residue.

V	J	CDR3
TRBV27	TRBJ2-1	CASSLRQGTGGSSYNEQFF
TRBV29-1	TRBJ1-4	CSVEEVGQQGEKLFF
TRBV7-4	TRBJ1-1	CASSFLLEAFF
TRBV6-1	TRBJ2-7	CASSVGFTGHYEQYF
TRBV7-6	TRBJ2-7	CASRPSGSYEQYF
TRBV7-2	TRBJ2-1	CASSSDRATYNEQFF
TRBV7-9	TRBJ2-6	CASSLEQGSGANVLTF
TRBV7-2	TRBJ1-1	CASSSRRTEAFF
TRBV15	TRBJ2-3	CATSRGQISTDTQYF
TRBV7-2	TRBJ2-3	CASSLLAGVDTQYF
TRBV28	TRBJ1-4	CASSPTGVEKLFF
TRBV7-6	TRBJ2-5	CASSLGPGPVEETQYF
TRBV4-3	TRBJ2-3	CASSQGYGGVADTQYF
TRBV12-5	TRBJ2-3	CASGLVLDRFTDTQYF
TRBV20-1	TRBJ2-5	CSAPGTSGGETQYF
TRBV6-2/TRBV6-3	TRBJ2-7	CASSPPGEQYF
TRBV12-3/TRBV12-4	TRBJ2-1	CASRNGATSYNEQFF
TRBV12-3/TRBV12-4	TRBJ1-4	CASSLGTGLKKLFF
TRBV20-1	TRBJ1-4	CSARDDSGQGAGEKLFF
TRBV7-6	TRBJ1-2	CASSLWTIGGYTF
TRBV27	TRBJ1-2	CASSLFTPGDYGYTF
TRBV7-2	TRBJ2-5	CASSIWTGGVGTQYF
TRBV19	TRBJ2-1	CASSTQSRERGDEQFF
TRBV6-2/TRBV6-3	TRBJ2-3	CASSPRRDTQYF
TRBV7-6	TRBJ2-1	CASSSGLAIGNEQFF
TRBV25-1	TRBJ1-6	CASTRVGNSPLHF
TRBV5-6	TRBJ1-2	CASSLAWGGYTF
TRBV7-2	TRBJ2-3	CASSTNGISTDTQYF
TRBV6-2/TRBV6-3	TRBJ2-7	CASSAPHGGSPYEQYF
TRBV7-9	TRBJ1-2	CASSSYLYGYTF
TRBV7-8	TRBJ1-2	CASSPKVGLYGYTF
TRBV7-2	TRBJ1-5	CASSLGRDRQPQHF
TRBV2	TRBJ1-5	CASRQDRGGDQPQHF
TRBV11-2	TRBJ2-7	CASSIGVLDKAEQYF
TRBV12-3/TRBV12-4	TRBJ2-1	CASSRSRGGPTSSYNEQFF
TRBV6-2/TRBV6-3	TRBJ2-7	CASSPRGRSYEQYF
TRBV7-6	TRBJ2-5	CASSLGWRTGRETQYF
TRBV7-6	TRBJ2-4	CASSPLGQGKDKNIQYF
TRBV12-3/TRBV12-4	TRBJ2-2	CASTRRGAENTGELFF
TRBV2	TRBJ2-2	CASSPGQGAIGELFF
TRBV6-6	TRBJ1-5	CASTLLLQLGQPQHF
TRBV28	TRBJ2-1	CASRRTSAHNEQFF
TRBV19	TRBJ1-4	CASSQNDRAEEKLFF
TRBV6-2/TRBV6-3	TRBJ1-1	CASNSRGLGEAFF
TRBV10-3	TRBJ1-2	CAISHNLDRLQGYTF
TRBV7-9	TRBJ1-1	CASSPRAGTSEAFF